A single T cell receptor beta chain is shown here with its context. What it recognizes is unknown. Germline CDR1 is GTSNPN and CDR2 is SVGIG (reference sequence). V lost 3 bases and J 7 bases, leaving 16 bases between the germline ends. CDR3 length equals 14 residues. The sample originates from a study of prognosis after radiotherapy for stage I lung cancer. General study results and limits: Shannon entropy (measured after stereotactic body radiation therapy) was lower in patients who went on to develop distant metastases.

Amplification of TCR beta CDR3 from genomic DNA used two-round multiplex PCR. The authors ran first-round PCR with primers specific to each TRBV and TRBJ gene. TCRdb itself ran the multiplex PCR reads through MiXCR, one entry per CDR3 protein. The top ten hold about 39% of the sample, which has roughly 17,000 distinct CDR3 sequences, roughly two fifths seen once. Source: PBMCs, taken before or after stereotactic body radiation therapy (not recorded which). The rearrangement uses TRBV30 and TRBJ1-5; possible D gene TRBD1, 5 bases. This TCR was sampled from a donor over 45 with non-small cell lung cancer. CDR3 sequence: CAWSGDFGNQPQHF. CDR3 in DNA: TGTGCCTGGAGCGGGGACTTTGGTAACCAGCCCCAGCATTTT. The whole variable domain, remainder taken from reference TRBV30 and TRBJ1-5, is SQTIHQWPATLVQPVGSPLSLECTVEGTSNPNLYWYRQAAGRGLQLLFYSVGIGQISSEVPQNLSASRPQDRQFILSSKKLLLSDSGFYLCAWSGDFGNQPQHFGDGTRLSIL.